This TCR beta chain emerged from a study of cytomegalovirus exposure and HLA in healthy donors (dated by TCRdb to the late 2010s). Background on the whole study: An earlier analysis of some 600 of the donors reported approximately 280 Gb of sequence data and roughly 120 million unique TCR beta sequences obtained from approximately 180 million T cells. In the later analysis, no new phenotypic data were used to find candidate immune exposures; instead, reliance was placed on TCR beta sequences and their occurrence across donors. Five DR-DQ haplotypes were handled as single units for association and clustering, since linkage in the cohort was strong. HLA typing included class I and class II loci at four-digit resolution. The study aimed to test whether cataloging public T cell receptors could reveal signatures of past pathogen exposure. In a later analysis, previously published TCR beta repertoires from about 640 donors were re-analyzed and high-resolution HLA genotyping was added so that TCR occurrence patterns could be studied. Of the approximately 400 genotyped donors, approximately 82% fell in the genetic ancestry cluster associated with self-reported Caucasian donors. Typing coverage differed by locus: A, B, C, DRB1 and DQB1 were typed in about 629-640 donors, DQA1 in about 560, DPA1 in approximately 610, and DPB1 in roughly 470. The study used immunosequencing to profile the T cell repertoires of more than 650 subjects and linked those repertoires to cytomegalovirus serostatus. Every discovery cohort repertoire had been produced on one sequencing platform. Genome-wide SNP genotypes for about three fifths of the roughly 670 donors were used in a later genetic analysis, which treated that subset as a discovery cohort. Roughly 310 gigabases of sequencing data and approximately 85 million unique TCR sequences were included in an early release covering about 700 HLA-typed donors. Donor age, sex, ethnicity and CMV serostatus were compiled alongside the repertoire data. An earlier analysis of some 500 of the donors applied high-throughput TCR beta sequencing to assess whether each TCR beta V gene segment acted as functional or pseudogenic. On average, 235,054 unique TCR beta nucleotide sequences were sequenced per donor among 398 genotyped donors of the cohort, with 15% to 20% of those sequences being non-productive. The study combined high-throughput TCR immunosequencing, statistical association of individual TCRs with disease status, and machine learning to predict cytomegalovirus infection status. A separate validation cohort of roughly 120 different subjects was used in addition to the approximately 640-subject first cohort.

To prepare the library, the immunoSEQ multiplex PCR assay was applied. For the multiplex PCR, a mixture combining 60 forward primers for TCR Vbeta segments and 13 reverse primers for TCR Jbeta segments was used. The CDR3 region of rearranged TCR beta genes was amplified from genomic DNA with a multiplex PCR assay. Amplified TCR beta libraries were sequenced as 87-base-pair reads on the Illumina HiSeq System. Per the original workflow: In a later analysis, 77 million or so unique TCR beta chains were counted across the 666 repertoires, and around 11 million of these chains were shared by at least two donors. To remove PCR and sequencing errors, raw reads were error-corrected and collapsed into unique sequences using a nearest-neighbor algorithm that merged closely related sequences. To assign V, D and J gene segments, CDR3 sequences were aligned to IMGT reference sequences. For a sequence to be retained, at least a six-nucleotide match to both a V gene segment and a J gene segment was required. A rearrangement counted as productive if the CDR3 had no stop codons and remained in frame with V and J, and every other rearrangement counted as non-productive. Following IMGT convention, CDR3 was defined as the stretch from the second conserved V-encoded cysteine to the conserved J-encoded phenylalanine. Sequences without an unambiguous match to a single V gene segment were excluded from the earlier analysis of about 640 of the donors. An earlier analysis of several hundred of the donors classified V segments as functional when productive rearrangements were above 56.7% and as segregating when the standard deviation between donors was above 5%. To diagnose cytomegalovirus status from the catalog of TCR beta chain sequences, a statistical classification framework was built. V and J gene assignment, in a later analysis, came from comparing TCR nucleotide sequences with IMGT/GENE-DB human TR gene sequences. A later analysis assigned CDR3 sequences and most-parsimonious VDJ recombination scenarios with the TCRdist pipeline. A later analysis defined each TCR beta chain by its CDR3 amino acid sequence plus V-gene family, and excluded reads lacking a unique V-gene family. As a way to deal with suspected cross-contamination and a sequencing artifact, a later analysis dropped over 550 nucleotide sequences that were highly shared and had low generation probability. In a later analysis, a clonal expansion index was calculated for each public chain from normalized within-repertoire ranks of inferred template counts. In a later analysis, generation probabilities were computed using a VDJ recombination model fitted to out-of-frame rearrangements, and the results were checked against IGoR. In a later analysis, TCR-TCR, TCR-HLA and TCR-CMV co-occurrence was scored with hypergeometric tests, and a repertoire-size bias correction was applied to TCR pairs. False discovery rates were estimated in a later analysis by permuting HLA or CMV assignments 20 times. In a later analysis, co-occurring TCRs were grouped using DBSCAN, with TCRdist sequence similarity added in when clustering inside HLA-allele-positive subsets. For co-occurrence clustering, repertoires with fewer than 30,000 or more than 120,000 public chains were excluded, along with five repertoires with anomalous nucleotide sharing. In its TCRdb copy, this immuneACCESS table keeps in-frame sequences only and misses some clones. Where compared with another copy, unresolved V genes explain less than half of these, and the others have no known cause. D and trimming were read from the DNA, whereas the V and J calls and clone size are those reported in that table. This sample lists approximately 150,000 clones; about 76% were detected once. The top ten clones comprise approximately 5.4% of the sample.

Beyond this particular receptor, the publication reports: The authors suggested that the approach could potentially be extended to other disease states and immunological phenotypes. Linkage disequilibrium might explain the correlated functional status among segregating V segments, but an unknown experimental factor could not be excluded. Three of the identified cytomegalovirus-associated TCR beta chains were confirmed in vitro to be specific for cytomegalovirus antigens. A later analysis associated approximately 17,000 TCR beta sequences with specific HLA alleles at a false discovery rate of 0.05. According to a later analysis, most CMV-associated TCR beta chains appeared to be HLA-restricted, and the HLA associations seemed to be driven largely by CMV exposure. In both the original and validation cohorts, the classifier was reported to diagnose cytomegalovirus status with high specificity and sensitivity. Only TCR beta chains were sequenced in this cohort, and the absence of alpha or paired-chain data limited detectable features. For the cohort, immune exposure information was limited to CMV serostatus. A later genetic analysis associated a missense DCLRE1C variant with V-gene and J-gene trimming of TCR beta chains, and an independent cohort replicated the association. Some IMGT-functional V segments, including TRBV6-2 and TRBV6-3, could not be distinguished by the 87-base-pair reads and were therefore excluded. A group of highly shared sequence variants was considered likely to be a technical artifact of the sequencing pipeline. Because HLA typing was unavailable for some donors at each locus, only the typed subset was used in association tests. A later analysis found that TCR association rates varied across HLA loci, with DRB1 alleles showing the most associated TCRs and HLA-C alleles the fewest. When HLA alleles, especially DR and DQ, strongly co-occurred, TCR associations were difficult to assign to individual alleles. A total of 150 to 200 TCR beta chains were listed by the study as associated with cytomegalovirus. A later analysis found that HLA-associated TCR beta chains were more clonally expanded and had lower generation probabilities than equally common non-associated chains. Because counts were too low, seventeen rarely observed V segments, including chromosome 9 orphons, were excluded from the earlier analysis of roughly 580 of the donors. Across donors, most TCR sequences were observed very rarely, whereas some public TCRs were present in many individuals. According to a later genetic analysis, donors in an Asian-associated ancestry cluster had fewer N-insertions in productive TCRs than the approximately 630-donor mean. A further reported finding was that TCR beta sequences accurately predicted the HLA-A and HLA-B alleles for most subjects in the first cohort. According to a later analysis, parvovirus B19, influenza, CMV and Epstein-Barr virus appeared linked to several top co-occurrence clusters. Sequencing depth was assumed to be roughly uniform across donors in the presence/absence analyses, though that assumption may not hold. An earlier analysis of approximately 570 of the donors showed that most TCR beta V segments appeared in productive rearrangements either about 87% or about 30% of the time, which broadly matched IMGT annotations.

The cohort comprised fewer than 700 healthy bone marrow donors. At the time of sampling, every cohort member was nominally healthy, though immune exposures that went unrecorded were likely present. The donor tested CMV seropositive and was one of the 289 seropositive cohort members. Each donor provided a peripheral blood sample, and peripheral blood mononuclear cells were used for TCR beta sequencing. The Qiagen DNeasy Blood Extraction Kit was used to extract genomic DNA from the blood cell samples. The CDR3 numbers 14 residues from cysteine through phenylalanine. Only the CDR3 region is kept as DNA, spanning 42 bases read in frame from base 1. Here V drops 6 bases and J drops 4 bases, and the junction holds 3 bases not matched to any gene. The germline V gene (reference sequence) supplies CDR1 SEHNR and CDR2 FQNEAQ. As concerns this clone: What antigen it recognizes has not been identified. It has no much larger one-base neighbor in the sample; base qualities were not kept.

The clonotype was recovered from a woman between 18 and 30 years old in good health and CMV-seropositive. The sequencing sample was made of PBMCs. The rearranged chain carries TRBV7-9 and TRBJ2-6; TRBD2 lines up with 7 middle nucleotides. The nucleotides read TGTGCCAGCAGGCGGGACTACGGGGCCAACGTCCTGACTTTC. It encodes CASRRDYGANVLTF.